This T cell receptor beta chain originates from a study of cytomegalovirus exposure and HLA in healthy donors. Broader study findings: In a later analysis, TCR association rates varied by HLA locus: DRB1 most, HLA-C fewest. Segments of the TCR beta V type were, in most cases, productive about 90% or about 30% of the time in an earlier analysis.

Both 60 Vbeta primers and 13 Jbeta primers went into the PCR. Sequenced by immunoSEQ multiplex PCR; TCRdb stores in-frame clones only, minus some. The sample yields 200,000 or so clones, over 65% seen once. About this clone itself: Its antigen remains unidentified. A junction end diverges from the germline sequence, so it may reflect a read error.

This CDR3 region has 8 residues. Per the germline V gene, CDR1 is SNHLY and CDR2 is FYNNEI. The receptor was derived from a man aged 18 to 30 in good health and CMV-seronegative. The chain joins TRBV2 to TRBJ2-1, with unresolved D. The sequenced material came from PBMCs. CDR3 sequence (DNA): TGTGCCAGCAGTCTGAGTCTCTTC. Translated: CASSLSLF.